This TCR beta chain was captured by sequencing in a study of T-cell memory formation after mild COVID-19. Overall study context: TCR clustering was largely donor specific. Study-wide findings and caveats: Some clones that responded were present in memory (sampled pre-infection), which suggests cross-reactive memory joined.

Constant-segment-primed 5'RACE gave TCR alpha and TCR beta cDNA libraries with sample barcodes and UMIs. Each CDR3 protein is one row after TCRdb ran MiXCR on the 5' RACE reads. The sample lists nearly 250,000 distinct CDR3 sequences; approximately 15% were seen once. To note about this clonotype: Its matching antigen is unknown.

Trimming removed 8 bases from V and 6 bases from J, with 16 bases in between. The CDR3 extends over 14 amino acids. The J gene is TRBJ2-2, the V gene TRBV12-3 or TRBV12-4; D may be TRBD2 (6 bases). The origin of this receptor is an adult woman who had mild COVID-19 (a few samples of this study predate the infection). Cell type and time point are not known. The sample comprised PBMCs or a T cell subset sorted from them (not recorded which). The CDR3 region is CASSSRPGAGELFF. CDR3 in DNA: TGTGCCAGCTCTTCGCGGCCGGGGGCCGGGGAGCTGTTTTTT.